This TCR beta chain was obtained from a study of OX40 agonist ivuxolimab in advanced cancers. Study background: Treatment of patients was with ivuxolimab, an agonistic anti-OX40 (CD134) antibody.

Study-wide results and caveats: Average numbers of expanded clones were greater in CD8+ T cells than in CD4+. Some nonresponders likewise displayed low normalized T-cell clonal expansion.

The germline gives CDR1 SGHDT, CDR2 YYEEEE. V lost 0 bases, J lost 3 bases, and 3 bases lay in between. The CDR3 is made up of 13 amino acids. Patients with autoimmune history or systemic immunosuppression were excluded. Data came from immunoSEQ multiplex PCR; TCRdb stores just in-frame clones and leaves some out. In the table there are about 82,000 clones, around four fifths of which are singletons. This clone came up a few times. Its antigen is not identified. The sequenced sample was CD4+ or CD8+ T cells sorted from blood, obtained in a trial of the OX40 agonist ivuxolimab. This rearrangement joins TRBV5-6 to TRBJ2-2; D not resolved. The sequence was collected from an adult with an advanced solid tumor such as melanoma, head and neck, liver or kidney cancer. CDR3 protein: CASSLEHTGELFF. The CDR3 DNA reads TGTGCCAGCAGCTTGGAGCACACCGGGGAGCTGTTTTTT.